Listed below are T cell receptor beta chains from one sample, sequenced in a study of T-cell reconstitution after alpha-beta-depleted transplantation in children. From the PCR reads, TCRdb called clonotypes with MiXCR, one entry per CDR3 protein. This sample has 200,000 to 250,000 distinct CDR3 sequences, with roughly a tenth found just once. The sample in question was PBMCs, obtained before TCRalphabeta/CD19-depleted stem cell transplant. These receptors were collected from a child under two years old with acute myeloid leukemia, due to receive a stem cell transplant. Both conserved end residues are part of each CDR3. A D gene is named only where the DNA matches it firmly. A clone size is listed for some rows: how often the clone was seen (once, few, many), or a class if it is expanded.

d_gene,abundance,len,j_gene,v_gene,CDR3nt,CDR3aa
-,many,15,TRBJ2-1,TRBV20-1,TGCAGTGCTAGTGGCCAGCGGGACATCTACAATGAGCAGTTCTTC,CSASGQRDIYNEQFF
-,many,14,TRBJ1-5,TRBV7-9,TGTGCCAGCACCTCGAGAGGGAGCAATCAGCCCCAGCATTTT,CASTSRGSNQPQHF
TRBD1,many,13,TRBJ1-2,TRBV7-2,TGTGCCAGCAGCCGGGACAGGGAATGGGGCTACACCTTC,CASSRDREWGYTF
-,many,16,TRBJ2-4,TRBV5-1,TGCGCCAGCAGCTTGGATACCCCGTTTGCCAAAAACATTCAGTACTTC,CASSLDTPFAKNIQYF
-,-,11,TRBJ2-2,TRBV11-2,TGTGCCAGCAGCCTTACCTGGGAGCTGTTTTTT,CASSLTWELFF
-,many,14,TRBJ2-5,TRBV7-2,TGTGCCAGCAGCACATATACGTACCAAGAGACCCAGTACTTC,CASSTYTYQETQYF
-,few,15,TRBJ2-5,TRBV7-2,TGTGCCAGCAGCTTTGGGGCGGGTACTCAAGAGACCCAGTACTTC,CASSFGAGTQETQYF
-,-,15,TRBJ2-4,TRBV11-2,TGTGCCAGCAGCGTAGGGGCAGGGTCGGGGAACATTCAGTACTTC,CASSVGAGSGNIQYF
-,many,14,TRBJ2-7,TRBV9,TGTGCCAGCAGCCTCGCCCCGTCAACCTACGAGCAGTACTTC,CASSLAPSTYEQYF
TRBD1,many,13,TRBJ2-7,TRBV28,TGTGCCAGCAGTTCGTGGGACAGGGACAAGCAGTACTTC,CASSSWDRDKQYF
TRBD1,many,17,TRBJ2-6,TRBV10-3,TGTGCCATCAGGAAGGACAGGGTCCTCTCTGGGGCCAACGTCCTGACTTTC,CAIRKDRVLSGANVLTF
TRBD1,many,16,TRBJ2-1,TRBV24-1,TGTGCCACCAGTGAGACCGGGACAGATACCTCAATGATGCAGTTCTTC,CATSETGTDTSMMQFF
-,few,19,TRBJ2-6,TRBV29-1,TGCAGCGTTGAAGATCTTGGGGCGGGGCCTTACTCTGGGGCCAACGTCCTGACTTTC,CSVEDLGAGPYSGANVLTF
-,many,13,TRBJ2-7,TRBV7-2,TGTGCCAGCAGCTTAGTGGGGTACTACGAGCAGTACTTC,CASSLVGYYEQYF
TRBD2,many,15,TRBJ2-3,TRBV20-1,TGCAGTGCTAGGACTAGCGGGAGTTCGGTAGATACGCAGTATTTT,CSARTSGSSVDTQYF
TRBD1,many,13,TRBJ1-4,TRBV2,TGTGCCAGCCGGGACAGCTCTAATGAAAAACTGTTTTTT,CASRDSSNEKLFF
-,many,15,TRBJ2-2,TRBV20-1,TGCAGTGCTAGAGAGGGGCAGGTTAACACCGGGGAGCTGTTTTTT,CSAREGQVNTGELFF
-,many,14,TRBJ2-7,TRBV10-3,TGTGCCGTCACCACCCACCACTCTACCGGCGAGCAGTACTTC,CAVTTHHSTGEQYF
-,-,13,TRBJ2-7,TRBV28,TGTGCCAGCAGTTTAGCCCGAACCTACGAGCAGTACTTC,CASSLARTYEQYF
TRBD1,few,15,TRBJ2-3,TRBV28,TGTGCCAGCAGTTTGCCGGGACAGGGCCCAGATACGCAGTATTTT,CASSLPGQGPDTQYF
-,many,13,TRBJ2-7,TRBV20-1,TGCAGTGCTCCTTCCCCGTCGTCCTACGAGCAGTACTTC,CSAPSPSSYEQYF
-,many,15,TRBJ2-6,TRBV19,TGTGCCAGTAGTATCTTAGGCTCTGGGGCCAACGTCCTGACTTTC,CASSILGSGANVLTF
TRBD2,many,16,TRBJ2-2,TRBV29-1,TGCAGCGTTGAAGGGGGGACTAGTACGAACACCGGGGAGCTGTTTTTT,CSVEGGTSTNTGELFF
-,many,15,TRBJ1-6,TRBV6-6,TGTGCCAGCCGCGACGACGGAGAAAACCTTTCACCCCTCCACTTT,CASRDDGENLSPLHF
TRBD2,many,14,TRBJ2-7,TRBV7-2,TGTGCCAGCAGCTTAGGGGGGGGGATGTACGAGCAGTACTTC,CASSLGGGMYEQYF
-,many,13,TRBJ2-3,TRBV30,TGTGCCTGGAGTGTAGGTCGCTCAGATACGCAGTATTTT,CAWSVGRSDTQYF
-,many,13,TRBJ1-1,TRBV20-1,TGCAGTGCTTCGGGGCCCCCTAAGGATGAAGCTTTCTTT,CSASGPPKDEAFF
-,-,13,TRBJ2-7,TRBV5-6,TGTGCCAGCGGCCCCGGGTCGTCCTACGAGCAGTACTTC,CASGPGSSYEQYF
TRBD2,many,14,TRBJ2-7,TRBV20-1,TGCAGTGCTTCAGCGGGACCCCTTGGGGACGAGCAGTACTTC,CSASAGPLGDEQYF
TRBD1,many,14,TRBJ2-2,TRBV12-3/TRBV12-4,TGTGCCAGCAGTTCGACAGGGGGCAACGGGGAGCTGTTTTTT,CASSSTGGNGELFF
-,many,14,TRBJ2-7,TRBV18,TGTGCCAGCTCACCAAGGGGGGGTGAGAACGAGCAGTACTTC,CASSPRGGENEQYF
TRBD2,many,15,TRBJ2-3,TRBV7-3,TGTGCCAGCAGCTTAACACGGGGGGGCCCAGATACGCAGTATTTT,CASSLTRGGPDTQYF
-,many,17,TRBJ1-1,TRBV7-8,TGTGCCAGCAGCTTATTGGCCGGGTTCGGTATGAACACTGAAGCTTTCTTT,CASSLLAGFGMNTEAFF
-,many,14,TRBJ1-1,TRBV7-9,TGTGCCAGCAGAGTGGGGGCGGGAGACACTGAAGCTTTCTTT,CASRVGAGDTEAFF
TRBD2,-,15,TRBJ2-1,TRBV5-4,TGTGCCAGCAGCCCGGGACTAGCGGGTCTGGTTGAGCAGTTCTTC,CASSPGLAGLVEQFF
-,many,17,TRBJ1-2,TRBV13,TGTGCCAGCTCCGGGGAGGCATCTCGAGACGCTTCTATCGGCTACACCTTC,CASSGEASRDASIGYTF
TRBD1,many,12,TRBJ2-5,TRBV28,TGTGCCAGCAGGACAGGGCAAGAGACCCAGTACTTC,CASRTGQETQYF
-,many,16,TRBJ2-1,TRBV3-1,TGTGCCAGCAGCCAAGGATGGGGGGTTCGCGGCAATGAGCAGTTCTTC,CASSQGWGVRGNEQFF
-,many,14,TRBJ2-2,TRBV29-1,TGCAGCGTTCAGTACGGGCAGAACACCGGGGAGCTGTTTTTT,CSVQYGQNTGELFF
TRBD1,few,14,TRBJ2-5,TRBV5-1,TGCGCCAGCAGCCGACAGGGGAACCAAGAGACCCAGTACTTC,CASSRQGNQETQYF
-,many,14,TRBJ2-1,TRBV5-1,TGCGCCAGCAGCTCCCGCGGGAAATCCCATGAGCAGTTCTTC,CASSSRGKSHEQFF
-,-,11,TRBJ1-1,TRBV7-9,TGTGCCAACGGCGAGGGGACCGAAGCTTTCTTT,CANGEGTEAFF
-,many,16,TRBJ2-3,TRBV6-5,TGTGCCAGCAGTTACGGGCGGGGCTCTGGTCGGGATACGCAGTATTTT,CASSYGRGSGRDTQYF
-,many,12,TRBJ2-1,TRBV20-1,TGCAGTGCTAGCCCTCTACTCAATGAGCAGTTCTTC,CSASPLLNEQFF
-,many,15,TRBJ1-6,TRBV6-1,TGTGCCAGCACTCAAGTACTGAACGGGGATTCACCCCTCCACTTT,CASTQVLNGDSPLHF
TRBD2,many,17,TRBJ2-3,TRBV20-1,TGCAGTGCTAGACCGGTTAATCTAGCGGTGCGGTGGGATACGCAGTATTTT,CSARPVNLAVRWDTQYF
-,many,17,TRBJ1-6,TRBV28,TGTGCCAGCAGACCCGGGACGACCAACGTATATAATTCACCCCTCCACTTT,CASRPGTTNVYNSPLHF
TRBD1,many,14,TRBJ2-2,TRBV6-5,TGTGCCAGCAGGACAGGGCCGAACACCGGGGAGCTGTTTTTT,CASRTGPNTGELFF
-,many,15,TRBJ1-1,TRBV5-1,TGCGCCAGCAGCTTGGTTATGGGTCTGAACACTGAAGCTTTCTTT,CASSLVMGLNTEAFF
-,many,15,TRBJ2-1,TRBV18,TGTGCCAGCTCACCACATGAGGGCCATTCCAATGAGCAGTTCTTC,CASSPHEGHSNEQFF
-,many,15,TRBJ1-6,TRBV7-2,TGTGCCAGCAGCTTAACGGGCTTGAGGGACTCACCCCTCCACTTT,CASSLTGLRDSPLHF
-,few,15,TRBJ2-1,TRBV12-3/TRBV12-4,TGTGCCAGCAGTTTGGACGGGGGACCCTACAATGAGCAGTTCTTC,CASSLDGGPYNEQFF